This record concerns one TCR beta chain sequence. This entry is derived from a study of shared clonotypes between healthy human individuals. TCRdb keeps only in-frame clones here, not all; method: immunoSEQ multiplex PCR. This table has some 510,000 clones, approximately 85% appearing once. Between the trimmed V and J ends, which lost 3 bases and 5 bases, there was a span of 7 bases. From germline, CDR1 is KGHSH and CDR2 LQKENI. The CDR3 totals 12 residues. This rearrangement joins TRBV18 to TRBJ2-5, with TRBD1 as a possible D gene (5 bases). Sequenced material: PBMCs. This receptor was obtained from a woman aged 35 to 49 in good health. Some clones in this sample may be carry-over from other donors' samples. The DNA of the CDR3 is TGTGCCAGCTCACCGGGGCGCGAGACCCAGTACTTC. Translated: CASSPGRETQYF.